The clone carrying this T cell receptor beta chain was observed many times. The antigen is undetermined. The data derive from a study of cytomegalovirus exposure and HLA in healthy donors. Turning to the study itself: The roughly 120 million unique TCR beta sequences, from roughly 180 million T cells, were found by an earlier analysis.

This CDR3 is built from 15 residues. V lost 2 bases, J lost 5 bases, and 16 bases lay in between. Germline V gives CDR1 SGHDT, CDR2 YYEEEE. The PCR made use of 60 Vbeta and 13 Jbeta primers. Profiled with immunoSEQ multiplex PCR; TCRdb holds only in-frame clones, not every one. The repertoire has under 250,000 clones, about 80% of them found once; the top ten carry approximately 10%. Regarding the study as a whole: Most of the CMV-associated TCR beta chains (in a later analysis) appeared to be HLA-restricted.

This clonotype was obtained from a woman between 50 and 59 years old in good health and CMV-seropositive. The specimen was PBMCs. This chain uses TRBV5-6 with TRBJ2-5, with D possibly TRBD2 on 5 matching bases. As DNA, the CDR3 is TGTGCCAGCAGCTTCCGAGTTCTTGGCGGGGAGACCCAGTACTTC. Translating it yields CASSFRVLGGETQYF.